A single sample gave rise to the 22 T cell receptor beta chains below, sequenced in a study of blood T cell repertoires in COVID-19. Sequenced by immunoSEQ multiplex PCR; TCRdb stores in-frame clones only, minus some. The sample comprises some 120,000 clones, over 75% of which are singletons, and approximately 6.6% rests with the top ten. The sequencing input was peripheral blood. These receptors came from a man older than 75 with active or convalescent COVID-19.

The rearrangement links TRBV6-1 to TRBJ1-1, with D perhaps TRBD1 (5 bases). Germline CDR1 and CDR2: MNHNS and SASEGT. The CDR3 is made up of 17 amino acids. Trimming took 0 bases from V and 9 from J, leaving 23 bases between them. DNA of the CDR3: TGTGCCAGCAGTGAAGCGGAACTACAGCACCGGACACATCAAGCTTTCTTT. It codes for CASSEAELQHRTHQAFF.

This clone has a handful of counts. This chain connects TRBV4-2 to TRBJ1-4, with no clear D. Germline V CDR1 and CDR2: LGHNA, YNFKEQ. Trimming removed 0 bases at V and 8 bases at J, with 10 bases between. The CDR3 runs to 14 residues. The CDR3 region has the DNA TGTGCCAGCAGCCAAGATCAGAGAGGCGAAAAACTGTTTTTT. Its translation: CASSQDQRGEKLFF.

The chain joins TRBV25-1 to TRBJ2-3, with D possibly being TRBD1 (5 bases). Per germline, CDR1 MGHDK and CDR2 SYGVNS. Trimming pared 7 bases from V and 2 bases from J, leaving 7 bases between. This CDR3 has 12 residues. The CDR3 protein is CASTDNTDTQYF. The DNA for the CDR3 is TGTGCCAGCACGGACAACACAGATACGCAGTATTTT.

The chain has TRBV3-1 (or the pseudogene TRBV3-2) and TRBJ2-2, with D possibly TRBD2 on 6 matching bases. The CDR3 runs to 16 residues. Germline V lookup: CDR1 LGHDT, CDR2 YNNKEL (reference sequence). V was shortened by 0 bases and J by 5 bases, with 13 bases between the two germline ends. The CDR3 region is CASSQDGGSPTGELFF. For the CDR3, the DNA is TGTGCCAGCAGCCAAGATGGAGGGAGTCCAACCGGGGAGCTGTTTTTT.

V usage is TRBV18 and J usage is TRBJ1-2; D not certain. Trimming removed 3 bases from V and 3 bases from J, with 8 bases in between. Germline V gene lookup returns CDR1 KGHSH and CDR2 LQKENI. This CDR3 has 13 residues. CDR3 sequence: CASSPLEYYGYTF. DNA for the CDR3: TGTGCCAGCTCACCGCTAGAATACTATGGCTACACCTTC.

V usage is TRBV9 and J usage is TRBJ2-1, with 10 bases aligning to TRBD1. V shed 0 bases, J shed 9 bases, and the junction held 9 bases outside the gene matches. The CDR3 extends over 16 amino acids. Germline V gene sequence: CDR1 SGDLS, CDR2 YYNGEE. Written as DNA, the CDR3 is TGTGCCAGCAGCGTAGACTCCGGGACAGGGGTAGCTGAGCAGTTCTTC. Protein sequence: CASSVDSGTGVAEQFF.

The chain's CDR3 is CASSLGGSTEAFF. The CDR3 DNA follows: TGTGCCAGCAGCTTAGGCGGGAGTACTGAAGCTTTCTTT. The chain has TRBV7-8 and TRBJ1-1; no clear D gene. The CDR3 spans 13 residues. CDR1 is SGHVS and CDR2 is FQNEAQ in the germline V gene. Trimming took 1 base from V and 5 from J, leaving 8 bases between them.

This clone has a count of ten or more. The chain is built from TRBV6-1 and TRBJ2-2, with D possibly matching TRBD2 (6 bases). Germline V CDR1 and CDR2: MNHNS, SASEGT. Trimming removed 0 bases from V and 4 bases from J, with 9 bases in between. The CDR3 consists of 15 residues. CDR3 protein: CASSEASGATGELFF. The CDR3 nucleotides are TGTGCCAGCAGTGAAGCGTCGGGAGCCACCGGGGAGCTGTTTTTT.

The gene calls are TRBV3-1 (or the pseudogene TRBV3-2) and TRBJ1-6, with 7 bases identical to TRBD1. This CDR3 has 14 residues. With 4 bases clipped from V and 13 bases from J, the junction kept 10 bases outside the gene matches. Per germline, CDR1 LGHDT and CDR2 YNNKEL (reference sequence). CDR3 in DNA: TGTGCCAGCAGCCCGGGACAGCCAACGAATCCCCTCCACTTT. Protein product: CASSPGQPTNPLHF.

The V gene is TRBV5-5, the J gene TRBJ1-2; 7 bases agree with TRBD1. V trimming: 0 bases; J trimming: 8 bases; junction bases outside the gene matches: 10. This CDR3 contains 15 residues. The germline CDR1 and CDR2 sequences are SGHKS and YYEKEE (reference sequence). The CDR3 nucleotides read TGTGCCAGCAGCTTGGATATTGGGGACAGATGGGGCTACACCTTC. The encoded protein is CASSLDIGDRWGYTF.

This clone was detected only once. The chain combines TRBV2 with TRBJ1-3, with TRBD1 matching over 7 bases. CDR1 is SNHLY, CDR2 FYNNEI, per germline. The CDR3 totals 16 residues. Trimming removed 6 bases from V and 0 bases from J; junction bases left unmatched: 8. The CDR3 DNA sequence: TGTGCCAGCAGAAAGAGACAGGGACCCTCTGGAAACACCATATATTTT. It translates to CASRKRQGPSGNTIYF.

The gene calls are TRBV24-1 and TRBJ2-3; maybe TRBD1 (5 bases). Trimming took off 4 bases at V and 0 bases at J, with 13 bases between the two ends. This CDR3 comprises 16 residues. In germline, CDR1 is KGHDR, CDR2 SFDVKD. The DNA of the CDR3 is TGTGCCACCAGTGACTACGACAGCCCTAGCACAGATACGCAGTATTTT. Translating it yields CATSDYDSPSTDTQYF.

Of note for this clone: Relative to the germline gene, one junction end is altered; a read error may explain this. V gene TRBV11-2 combines with J gene TRBJ1-3; 12 positions match TRBD1. The CDR3 contains 17 residues. Germline V lookup: CDR1 SGHAT, CDR2 FQNNGV. CDR3 region: CASSLDRDRGRGNTIYF. In DNA form, the CDR3 reads TGTGCCAGCAGCCTAGACCGGGACAGGGGGCGAGGAAACACCATATATTTT.

The rearrangement links TRBV19 to TRBJ2-6; the D is unclear. The CDR3 contains 13 residues. Deletions cut 8 bases from V and 2 bases from J, with 7 bases between. Germline assignment: CDR1 LNHDA and CDR2 SQIVND (reference sequence). The CDR3: CASGETGANVLTF. CDR3 DNA: TGTGCCAGTGGAGAGACTGGGGCCAACGTCCTGACTTTC.

The CDR3 loop is CASRILRGASTEAFF. In DNA form, the CDR3 reads TGTGCCAGCAGGATATTAAGGGGCGCGAGCACTGAAGCTTTCTTT. The V and J genes are TRBV6-5 and TRBJ1-1, with TRBD1 as a possible D gene (5 bases). Per the germline V gene, CDR1 is MNHEY and CDR2 is SVGAGI. This CDR3 comprises 15 residues. Between the trimmed V and J ends, which lost 6 bases and 4 bases, there was a span of 18 bases.

The gene calls are TRBV6-1 and TRBJ2-5; 8 positions agree with TRBD1. CDR1 and CDR2 (germline): MNHNS, SASEGT. This CDR3 contains 15 residues. Germline trimming cut 1 base from V and 4 bases from J; bases unmatched to any gene: 5. The CDR3 region has the DNA TGTGCCAGCAGTGAAGACCTCAGGGGGCCAGAGACCCAGTACTTC. Protein product: CASSEDLRGPETQYF.

The chain uses TRBV9 and TRBJ2-7; D might be TRBD1 (5 bases). Germline V gene data show CDR1 as SGDLS and CDR2 as YYNGEE. The CDR3 has 15 residues. Trimming took 4 bases from V and 2 from J, leaving 16 bases between them. Here the CDR3 DNA reads TGTGCCAGCAGCCTCCACTGGGGCAAAACCTACGAGCAGTACTTC. Its protein product is CASSLHWGKTYEQYF.

The CDR3 loop reads CASSTLPGQPSYEQYF. CDR3 sequence (DNA): TGTGCCAGCTCAACCCTGCCGGGACAACCCTCCTACGAGCAGTACTTC. The chain carries TRBV18 and TRBJ2-7, with D tentatively TRBD1 (6 bases). Germline V gene lookup returns CDR1 KGHSH and CDR2 LQKENI. V gave up 5 bases and J gave up 0 bases, with 17 bases separating them. This CDR3 is built from 16 residues. Combining the CDR3 with reference TRBV18 and TRBJ2-7 gives the whole variable domain NAGVMQNPRHLVRRRGQEARLRCSPMKGHSHVYWYRQLPEEGLKFMVYLQKENIIDESGMPKERFSAEFPKEGPSILRIQQVVRGDSAAYFCASSTLPGQPSYEQYFGPGTRLTVT.

The chain links TRBV12-3 or TRBV12-4 to TRBJ2-2; D is ambiguous. The CDR3 has 13 amino acids. Trimming shortened V by 7 bases and J by 4 bases, and 10 bases separated the two germline ends. The CDR3 reads CASNPVTTGELFF. The CDR3 coding sequence is TGTGCCAGCAACCCGGTAACCACCGGGGAGCTGTTTTTT.

The V and J genes are TRBV19 and TRBJ2-7, with D maybe TRBD1 (5 bases). From germline, CDR1 is LNHDA and CDR2 SQIVND (reference sequence). The CDR3 is 16 amino acids. V shed 3 bases and J shed 0 bases, with 15 bases lying between them. The CDR3 loop reads CASSIRAGPLSYEQYF. In DNA, the CDR3 is TGTGCCAGTAGTATTCGGGCAGGGCCCCTCTCCTACGAGCAGTACTTC.

The chain uses TRBV9 and TRBJ2-2, with 7 bases matching TRBD2. With V trimmed by 4 bases and J by 3 bases, 9 bases remained unmatched. This CDR3 is built from 16 residues. The V gene's germline CDR1 is SGDLS and CDR2 YYNGEE. CDR3 amino acids: CASSPRTSAYTGELFF. The CDR3 DNA sequence: TGTGCCAGCAGCCCCCGGACTAGTGCTTACACCGGGGAGCTGTTTTTT.

Only a few counts were recorded for this clone. The rearrangement uses TRBV4-1 and TRBJ1-1, with D tentatively TRBD1 (5 bases). Per germline, CDR1 MGHRA and CDR2 YSYEKL. The CDR3 loop spans 14 amino acids. Deletions cut 0 bases from V and 11 bases from J, with 16 bases between. CDR3 amino acids: CASSQDWAGRRAFF. DNA for the CDR3: TGCGCCAGCAGCCAAGATTGGGCAGGGCGAAGGGCTTTCTTT.